Below are 12 T cell receptor beta chains sequenced from a single sample in a study of identical twins. TCRdb independently ran MiXCR on the 5' RACE reads; one entry per CDR3 protein. The repertoire holds some 440,000 distinct CDR3 sequences, with less than 25% as singletons. The same sample was also used in a study of T cells expressing NK-cell markers.

The sequencing sample was made of CD4+ T cells sorted from blood. All receptors come from a woman under 30 in good health.

This chain uses TRBV20-1 with TRBJ2-5, with 7 bases that match TRBD2. The CDR3 totals 16 residues. Trimming at V came to 3 bases and at J to 3 bases, leaving 13 bases not matched to a gene. Germline CDR1 is DFQATT and CDR2 is SNEGSKA (reference sequence). CDR3 bases: TGCAGTGCTAGTAGCCCCGTCAGCGGGGAGGAAGAGACCCAGTACTTC. It specifies CSASSPVSGEEETQYF.

This clonotype was recorded a few times. V and J are TRBV12-3 or TRBV12-4 and TRBJ1-1; D remains unclear. The CDR3 extends over 11 amino acids. Trimming took 4 bases from V and 6 from J, leaving 6 bases between them. CDR3: CASSSQAEAFF. In DNA, the CDR3 is TGTGCCAGCAGTTCCCAAGCTGAAGCTTTCTTT.

V usage is TRBV15 and J usage is TRBJ2-1; 10 nucleotides match TRBD2. Germline V CDR1 and CDR2: LNHNV, YYDKDF (reference sequence). V gave up 0 bases and J gave up 8 bases; unmatched junction bases: 25. The CDR3 runs to 22 residues. The CDR3: CATSRDFSPGGRSGRAWDEQFF. CDR3 bases: TGTGCCACCAGCAGAGATTTTAGTCCAGGGGGCAGAAGCGGGAGGGCCTGGGATGAGCAGTTCTTC.

This chain connects TRBV2 to TRBJ1-1, with a possible D match to TRBD1 (6 bases). CDR1 is SNHLY and CDR2 is FYNNEI in the germline V gene. CDR3 length: 15 amino acids. Trimming stripped 8 bases from V and 5 bases from J, with 21 bases between. This CDR3 is CASSGEGGLRTEAFF. CDR3 nucleotides: TGTGCCAGCTCGGGGGAGGGGGGGCTTCGGACTGAAGCTTTCTTT. Full variable domain (missing parts from reference TRBV2 and TRBJ1-1): EPEVTQTPSHQVTQMGQEVILRCVPISNHLYFYWYRQILGQKVEFLVSFYNNEISEKSEIFDDQFSVERPDGSNFTLKIRSTKLEDSAMYFCASSGEGGLRTEAFFGQGTRLTVV.

The chain has TRBV10-2 and TRBJ2-1; D not resolved. CDR1 is WSHSY, CDR2 SAAADI, per germline. The CDR3 is made up of 13 amino acids. V gave up 4 bases and J gave up 3 bases, with 7 bases separating them. CDR3 nucleotide sequence: TGCGCCAGCAGTGCTCCCTACTACAATGAGCAGTTCTTC. Its translation: CASSAPYYNEQFF.

This clonotype was found a few times. In nucleotides, the CDR3 is TGTGCCAGCAGCCTGGACTGGACAGGTAACACTGAAGCTTTCTTT. Translated: CASSLDWTGNTEAFF. The V call is TRBV3-1, the J call TRBJ1-1, with 7 bases aligning to TRBD1. Germline trimming cut 4 bases from V and 2 bases from J; bases unmatched to any gene: 7. Per the germline V gene, CDR1 is LGHDT and CDR2 is YNNKEL (reference sequence). The CDR3 sequence is 15 residues long.

This clonotype came up many times. This sequence joins TRBV2 and TRBJ2-3; no definite D call. Germline lookup yields CDR1 SNHLY and CDR2 FYNNEI. This CDR3 is 12 amino acids long. V lost 5 bases and J 2 bases, leaving 5 bases between the germline ends. CDR3 protein: CASSSLTDTQYF. DNA for the CDR3: TGTGCCAGCAGTTCACTCACAGATACGCAGTATTTT.

This clonotype was seen repeatedly, ten times or more. This chain connects TRBV5-1 to TRBJ2-1; D unresolved. The CDR3 is 13 residues long. The V end lost 0 bases, the J end lost 5 bases, and 6 bases lay between the germline ends. The germline V gene has CDR1 SGHRS and CDR2 YFSETQ. CDR3 protein: CASSLGLNNEQFF. CDR3 sequence (DNA): TGCGCCAGCAGCTTGGGACTGAACAATGAGCAGTTCTTC.

This clonotype has more than one count but fewer than ten. V is TRBV5-1 and J is TRBJ2-7; D ambiguous. CDR3 size: 13 residues. Germline CDR1 is SGHRS and CDR2 is YFSETQ. V was shortened by 0 bases and J by 3 bases, with 7 bases between the two germline ends. In DNA form, the CDR3 reads TGCGCCAGCAGCTTGGAGTGGAGCTACGAGCAGTACTTC. Encoded protein: CASSLEWSYEQYF.

This clonotype has a handful of counts. The J gene is TRBJ2-3, the V gene TRBV9, with 11 bases that match TRBD2. The CDR3 is 17 amino acids. Per germline, CDR1 SGDLS and CDR2 YYNGEE. With 3 bases clipped from V and 2 bases from J, the junction kept 8 bases outside the gene matches. This chain's CDR3 is CASSDQLAGVLTDTQYF. The DNA for the CDR3 is TGTGCCAGCAGCGACCAACTAGCGGGGGTGCTCACAGATACGCAGTATTTT.

The chain recombines TRBV7-9 with TRBJ2-7; 12 bases match TRBD1. Germline V CDR1 and CDR2: SEHNR, FQNEAQ (reference sequence). The CDR3 totals 16 residues. The V gene end was trimmed by 5 bases and the J gene end by 3 bases; junction bases not matched to a gene: 8. The CDR3 is CASSLRGTGGVYEQYF. The CDR3 DNA is TGTGCCAGCAGCCTTAGGGGGACAGGGGGCGTCTACGAGCAGTACTTC.

The J gene is TRBJ2-3, the V gene TRBV28, with D perhaps TRBD1 or TRBD2 (7 bases each). Looked up from germline, CDR1 is MDHEN and CDR2 is SYDVKM. The V end was cut by 9 bases, the J end by 0 bases, with 16 bases between. CDR3 length equals 15 residues. CDR3 sequence reads: CASREGTESTDTQYF. CDR3 nucleotides: TGTGCCAGTAGGGAGGGGACAGAGAGCACAGATACGCAGTATTTT.